A selection of T cell receptor beta chains follows, all from one sample in a study of blood T cells in healthy people across ages. From the 5' RACE reads, TCRdb called clonotypes with MiXCR, one entry per CDR3 protein. The sample holds about 830,000 distinct CDR3 sequences, 55% to 65% seen once. Sequencing was carried out using blood. These receptors were collected from a man aged 25 to 40 in good health. Both conserved end residues are part of each CDR3. D genes are given only for firm matches. Size is stated for part of the rows, as once, few or many counts, or as a class when the clone is expanded.

j_gene: TRBJ1-4; d_gene: .; abundance: few; v_gene: TRBV20-1; CDR3nt: TGCAGTGCCTCATCAGGGAGGGGTGAAAAACTGTTTTTT; CDR3aa: CSASSGRGEKLFF
j_gene: TRBJ1-4; d_gene: .; abundance: .; v_gene: TRBV10-3; CDR3nt: TGTGCCATCAGGGACAGCACAACTAATGAAAAACTGTTTTTT; CDR3aa: CAIRDSTTNEKLFF
j_gene: TRBJ1-1; d_gene: .; abundance: .; v_gene: TRBV10-3; CDR3nt: TGTGCCATCCAATCCGTTGTGGGGGGAGAGAACACTGAAGCTTTCTTT; CDR3aa: CAIQSVVGGENTEAFF
j_gene: TRBJ2-7; d_gene: TRBD2; abundance: .; v_gene: TRBV29-1; CDR3nt: TGCAGCGGATCGGGGGGGGCTCATTACGAGCAGTACTTC; CDR3aa: CSGSGGAHYEQYF
j_gene: TRBJ2-3; d_gene: TRBD2; abundance: .; v_gene: TRBV4-3; CDR3nt: TGCGCCAGCAGCCAAGGTGTAGCGGGGGTAAGCACAGATACGCAGTATTTT; CDR3aa: CASSQGVAGVSTDTQYF
j_gene: TRBJ2-1; d_gene: TRBD2; abundance: .; v_gene: TRBV5-1; CDR3nt: TGCGCCAGCAGCTGGAGCGGGGGACCCTACAATGAGCAGTTCTTC; CDR3aa: CASSWSGGPYNEQFF
j_gene: TRBJ2-3; d_gene: .; abundance: .; v_gene: TRBV9; CDR3nt: TGTGCCAGCAGCGTAGATTGGGGCGCGGTGGATACGCAGTATTTT; CDR3aa: CASSVDWGAVDTQYF
j_gene: TRBJ1-2; d_gene: .; abundance: .; v_gene: TRBV11-2; CDR3nt: TGTGCCAGCAGCTTAGACGTCGGGGGGCTGAGTGGCTACACCTTC; CDR3aa: CASSLDVGGLSGYTF
j_gene: TRBJ2-1; d_gene: TRBD2; abundance: .; v_gene: TRBV10-3; CDR3nt: TGTGCCATCAGTGTACCTAGCGGGGGGGGTAAGGCGAATGAGCAGTTCTTC; CDR3aa: CAISVPSGGGKANEQFF
j_gene: TRBJ1-6; d_gene: .; abundance: .; v_gene: TRBV25-1; CDR3nt: TGTGCCAGCAGTGAATCGGGTCAGACCAAGAGCAATTCACCCCTCCACTTT; CDR3aa: CASSESGQTKSNSPLHF
j_gene: TRBJ2-5; d_gene: TRBD2; abundance: few; v_gene: TRBV9; CDR3nt: TGTGCCAGCAGCGTCACTAGCGAAAAAGAGACCCAGTACTTC; CDR3aa: CASSVTSEKETQYF
j_gene: TRBJ2-2; d_gene: TRBD1; abundance: .; v_gene: TRBV29-1; CDR3nt: TGCAGCGTTATCGGACAGGGTGCCGGGGAGCTGTTTTTT; CDR3aa: CSVIGQGAGELFF
j_gene: TRBJ2-7; d_gene: .; abundance: many; v_gene: TRBV12-3/TRBV12-4; CDR3nt: TGTGCCAGCGCCAAAGAGGGACAAGCCTACGAGCAGTACTTC; CDR3aa: CASAKEGQAYEQYF
j_gene: TRBJ1-1; d_gene: TRBD1; abundance: .; v_gene: TRBV7-2; CDR3nt: TGTGCCAGCAGGAATGACTGGGACAGAATTAACACTGAAGCTTTCTTT; CDR3aa: CASRNDWDRINTEAFF
j_gene: TRBJ2-7; d_gene: .; abundance: few; v_gene: TRBV3-1; CDR3nt: TGTGCCAGCAGCCGGTCGGGACCTTACGAGCAGTACTTC; CDR3aa: CASSRSGPYEQYF
j_gene: TRBJ2-7; d_gene: TRBD1; abundance: .; v_gene: TRBV6-6; CDR3nt: TGTGCCAGCAGTTACTCGACGGACAGGGGGTCCTACGAGCAGTACTTC; CDR3aa: CASSYSTDRGSYEQYF
j_gene: TRBJ2-5; d_gene: .; abundance: .; v_gene: TRBV4-3; CDR3nt: TGCGCCAGCAGCCAAGGAGGTTCAGGGGGGGAGCAGTACTTC; CDR3aa: CASSQGGSGGEQYF
j_gene: TRBJ2-1; d_gene: .; abundance: .; v_gene: TRBV20-1; CDR3nt: TGCAGTGCTAGGGGCGAAGTGGGACAAGTTCATGAGCAGTTCTTC; CDR3aa: CSARGEVGQVHEQFF
j_gene: TRBJ2-3; d_gene: TRBD1; abundance: .; v_gene: TRBV11-1; CDR3nt: TGTGCCAGCGGAGATACAGGGGCAGATACGCAGTATTTT; CDR3aa: CASGDTGADTQYF
j_gene: TRBJ2-5; d_gene: TRBD1; abundance: .; v_gene: TRBV10-3; CDR3nt: TGTGCCATCAGGAGGGGACAGGGAGGGGAGACCCAGTACTTC; CDR3aa: CAIRRGQGGETQYF
j_gene: TRBJ1-4; d_gene: .; abundance: .; v_gene: TRBV9; CDR3nt: TGTGCCAGCAGCGTGGCCCCAACTAATGAAAAACTGTTTTTT; CDR3aa: CASSVAPTNEKLFF
j_gene: TRBJ1-2; d_gene: .; abundance: .; v_gene: TRBV16; CDR3nt: TGTGCCAGCAGCCAATCAACCCGCCCTTATGACTACACCTTC; CDR3aa: CASSQSTRPYDYTF
j_gene: TRBJ2-7; d_gene: TRBD1; abundance: .; v_gene: TRBV10-3; CDR3nt: TGTGCCATCAGTGGGGACAGGGACTACGAGCAGTACTTC; CDR3aa: CAISGDRDYEQYF
j_gene: TRBJ1-2; d_gene: .; abundance: .; v_gene: TRBV20-1; CDR3nt: TGCAGTGCTAGAGAGTCTATGGGGGGGCTTGGCTATGGCTACACCTTC; CDR3aa: CSARESMGGLGYGYTF
j_gene: TRBJ2-5; d_gene: .; abundance: few; v_gene: TRBV10-3; CDR3nt: TGTGCCATCAGTGACTACCAGGGTCAAGAGACCCAGTACTTC; CDR3aa: CAISDYQGQETQYF
j_gene: TRBJ1-4; d_gene: .; abundance: .; v_gene: TRBV4-3; CDR3nt: TGCGCCAGCAGCCCACACCCCCAAGGCAGGGGCAGCAATGAAAAACTGTTTTTT; CDR3aa: CASSPHPQGRGSNEKLFF
j_gene: TRBJ2-7; d_gene: .; abundance: .; v_gene: TRBV3-1; CDR3nt: TGTGCCAGCAGCCAAGTGGTACAGGCCATCTACGAGCAGTACTTC; CDR3aa: CASSQVVQAIYEQYF
j_gene: TRBJ2-6; d_gene: TRBD1; abundance: .; v_gene: TRBV6-2/TRBV6-3; CDR3nt: TGTGCCAGCAGTTACGGACAGGTACCCTCCCGCCCCCTCTCTGGGGCCAACGTCCTGACTTTC; CDR3aa: CASSYGQVPSRPLSGANVLTF
j_gene: TRBJ2-5; d_gene: TRBD1; abundance: few; v_gene: TRBV10-3; CDR3nt: TGTGCCATCAGGGACAGGGGAGAGACCCAGTACTTC; CDR3aa: CAIRDRGETQYF
j_gene: TRBJ2-7; d_gene: TRBD2; abundance: .; v_gene: TRBV12-3/TRBV12-4; CDR3nt: TGTGCCAGCAGTTTATACGGAGCGGGGGGCCTCTCCTACGAGCAGTACTTC; CDR3aa: CASSLYGAGGLSYEQYF
j_gene: TRBJ2-7; d_gene: TRBD1; abundance: .; v_gene: TRBV10-3; CDR3nt: TGTGCCATCAGACCGGGACAGTTCTCCTACGAGCAGTACTTC; CDR3aa: CAIRPGQFSYEQYF
j_gene: TRBJ2-3; d_gene: TRBD2; abundance: many; v_gene: TRBV10-3; CDR3nt: TGTGCCACCGAGGCCCCGGGACTAGCGGGGACAGATACGCAGTATTTT; CDR3aa: CATEAPGLAGTDTQYF
j_gene: TRBJ2-5; d_gene: .; abundance: .; v_gene: TRBV7-2; CDR3nt: TGTGCCAGCAGCTTATCGTGGCAGCCTCCCAATGAGCAGTACTTC; CDR3aa: CASSLSWQPPNEQYF
j_gene: TRBJ2-4; d_gene: .; abundance: .; v_gene: TRBV3-1; CDR3nt: TGTGCCGGCAGCCAAAGTCAACAACCAAACCCCGGATTAGCCAAAAACATTCAGTACTTC; CDR3aa: CAGSQSQQPNPGLAKNIQYF
j_gene: TRBJ2-7; d_gene: .; abundance: few; v_gene: TRBV27; CDR3nt: TGTGCCAGCAGCCAGAACTCCTACGAGCAGTACTTC; CDR3aa: CASSQNSYEQYF
j_gene: TRBJ2-3; d_gene: TRBD2; abundance: .; v_gene: TRBV7-2; CDR3nt: TGTGCCAGCAGCTTACGGGGGAGGGAATACCCCACAGATACGCAGTATTTT; CDR3aa: CASSLRGREYPTDTQYF
j_gene: TRBJ2-1; d_gene: .; abundance: few; v_gene: TRBV7-9; CDR3nt: TGTGCCAGCAGCTTAATGGACCCGGGCGGGCAGTTCTTC; CDR3aa: CASSLMDPGGQFF
j_gene: TRBJ2-5; d_gene: .; abundance: .; v_gene: TRBV12-3/TRBV12-4; CDR3nt: TGTGCCAGCAGCCACGGACAGTGGGAGACCCAGTACTTC; CDR3aa: CASSHGQWETQYF
j_gene: TRBJ1-2; d_gene: TRBD1; abundance: .; v_gene: TRBV6-2/TRBV6-3; CDR3nt: TGTGCCAGCAGTGAACTGGGACAGGGGTTTGGCTACACCTTC; CDR3aa: CASSELGQGFGYTF
j_gene: TRBJ2-7; d_gene: .; abundance: .; v_gene: TRBV24-1; CDR3nt: TGTGCCACCAGTGACAAAGGCGCTGGTTCCTACGAGCAGTACTTC; CDR3aa: CATSDKGAGSYEQYF
j_gene: TRBJ2-5; d_gene: TRBD2; abundance: few; v_gene: TRBV7-2; CDR3nt: TGTGCCAGCAGCTTATTCCGCGGGGGGGTCCAAGAGACCCAGTACTTC; CDR3aa: CASSLFRGGVQETQYF
j_gene: TRBJ2-1; d_gene: .; abundance: once; v_gene: TRBV6-6; CDR3nt: TGTGCCAGCAGTTGGAAAGCAGGGAACGAGCAGTTCTTC; CDR3aa: CASSWKAGNEQFF
j_gene: TRBJ2-1; d_gene: .; abundance: .; v_gene: TRBV20-1; CDR3nt: TGCAGTGCTAGAGATGAAATAGCGGCAAACAATGAGCAGTTCTTC; CDR3aa: CSARDEIAANNEQFF
j_gene: TRBJ2-7; d_gene: .; abundance: few; v_gene: TRBV7-3; CDR3nt: TGTGCCAGCAGCTTAAATCAGGCCGAGCAGTACTTC; CDR3aa: CASSLNQAEQYF
j_gene: TRBJ2-7; d_gene: .; abundance: .; v_gene: TRBV9; CDR3nt: TGTACCAGCAGCGTAGGGGATTCCTACGAGCAGTACTTC; CDR3aa: CTSSVGDSYEQYF
j_gene: TRBJ2-7; d_gene: TRBD1; abundance: .; v_gene: TRBV6-6; CDR3nt: TGTGCCAGCAGTACCCAGACAGGGAACTACGAGCAGTACTTC; CDR3aa: CASSTQTGNYEQYF
j_gene: TRBJ2-2; d_gene: TRBD1; abundance: .; v_gene: TRBV5-1; CDR3nt: TGCGCCAGCAGCCGGGACAGTGCCGGGACCGGGGAGCTGTTTTTT; CDR3aa: CASSRDSAGTGELFF
j_gene: TRBJ1-5; d_gene: .; abundance: .; v_gene: TRBV7-9; CDR3nt: TGTGCCAGCCAGCCTTATAGCAATCAGCCCCAGCATTTT; CDR3aa: CASQPYSNQPQHF
j_gene: TRBJ1-5; d_gene: .; abundance: .; v_gene: TRBV9; CDR3nt: TGTGCCAGCAGCGTGGTGAGGGAGTGGGGTACCAATCAGCCCCAGCATTTT; CDR3aa: CASSVVREWGTNQPQHF
j_gene: TRBJ2-5; d_gene: TRBD2; abundance: .; v_gene: TRBV28; CDR3nt: TGTGCCAGCAGTCTTAGCGGGTCTTGGGAGACCCAGTACTTC; CDR3aa: CASSLSGSWETQYF
j_gene: TRBJ1-2; d_gene: .; abundance: .; v_gene: TRBV2; CDR3nt: TGTGCCAGCAGTGTTTTCGGGGATGGCTACACCTTC; CDR3aa: CASSVFGDGYTF
j_gene: TRBJ2-1; d_gene: TRBD2; abundance: .; v_gene: TRBV25-1; CDR3nt: TGTGCCAGCAGGGAGATGGACGGGGGGTACAATGAGCAGTTCTTC; CDR3aa: CASREMDGGYNEQFF
j_gene: TRBJ2-3; d_gene: .; abundance: .; v_gene: TRBV27; CDR3nt: TGTGCCAGCAGTTCCTCCCCGGTGGGCCGGAATACGCAGTATTTT; CDR3aa: CASSSSPVGRNTQYF
j_gene: TRBJ2-5; d_gene: .; abundance: .; v_gene: TRBV29-1; CDR3nt: TGCAGCGTTGGAGGAGGGGGGAGAGAGACCCAGTACTTC; CDR3aa: CSVGGGGRETQYF
j_gene: TRBJ2-1; d_gene: TRBD2; abundance: .; v_gene: TRBV29-1; CDR3nt: TGCAGCGTTACCGGGACTAGCGGGGGGGGTGAGCAGTTCTTC; CDR3aa: CSVTGTSGGGEQFF
j_gene: TRBJ2-7; d_gene: .; abundance: .; v_gene: TRBV10-3; CDR3nt: TGTGCCACGCTAGGGGATTCCTACGAGCAGTACTTC; CDR3aa: CATLGDSYEQYF
j_gene: TRBJ1-5; d_gene: .; abundance: .; v_gene: TRBV27; CDR3nt: TGTGCCAGCAGTCCCTTTTTCGGAGACGAGCAGCCCCAGCATTTT; CDR3aa: CASSPFFGDEQPQHF
j_gene: TRBJ1-6; d_gene: .; abundance: once; v_gene: TRBV4-3; CDR3nt: TGCGCCAGCAGCCAAGATAGTACGGCAGGGAGCAGATCACCCCTCCACTTT; CDR3aa: CASSQDSTAGSRSPLHF
j_gene: TRBJ2-7; d_gene: .; abundance: .; v_gene: TRBV11-1; CDR3nt: TGTGCCAGCAGTCCGGCGGGAGACAGGGTGTCCTACGAGCAGTACTTC; CDR3aa: CASSPAGDRVSYEQYF